The 21 T cell receptor beta chains below all came from one sample that was sequenced in a study of tumor-infiltrating lymphocytes in primary liver carcinoma. Co-extraction of both nucleic acids (RNA and DNA) used roughly 18-32 mg of unsorted bulk tissue. From roughly 0.5 ug total RNA, TCR beta cDNA was generated with a primer in the constant region. TCR beta libraries came from three nested multiplex PCR rounds using slightly modified ARM-PCR. Two initial PCR rounds of about 10 cycles each paired TRBV1-TRBV30 forward primers with a C-beta reverse primer. TCRdb called the multiplex PCR reads again in MiXCR, with one record for every CDR3 protein. The table includes 40,000 to 45,000 distinct CDR3 sequences, over 70% detected once. The sample taken for sequencing was liver tumor tissue from sampling region 2. The subset is: tumor region T2, inferior pole. The receptors were gathered from a man aged 35 to 55 with primary liver carcinoma and hepatitis B virus infection.

In the case of this clonotype: The junction differs from germline at one of its ends, possibly a read error. This rearrangement joins TRBV28 to TRBJ1-1, with D possibly TRBD1 on 5 matching bases. CDR1 and CDR2 from the germline V gene are MDHEN and SYDVKM. The CDR3 runs to 12 residues. The CDR3 sequence: CANRTENTGAFF. CDR3 coding DNA: TGTGCCAACAGGACTGAGAACACTGGAGCTTTCTTT.

In this sample, this clonotype turned up a few times. Sequence at one end of the junction differs from germline and may be a read error. The rearrangement links TRBV6-6 to TRBJ2-2; TRBD2 aligns across 10 bases. CDR1 and CDR2 from the germline V gene are MNHNY and SVGAGI (reference sequence). The CDR3 covers 16 residues. CDR3 sequence: CVSNPSGSGRFGELFF. The CDR3 DNA sequence: TGTGTCAGCAACCCTAGCGGGAGCGGGAGGTTCGGGGAGCTGTTTTTT.

This chain connects TRBV2 to TRBJ2-6; a possible D gene is TRBD1 (6 bases). CDR1 and CDR2 (germline): SNHLY, FYNNEI. V was shortened by 8 bases and J by 14 bases, with 25 bases between the two germline ends. The CDR3 has 15 amino acids. CDR3 protein: CASWFRQAGANILTF. The DNA of the CDR3 is TGTGCCAGCTGGTTTCGACAGGCTGGGGCCAATATCCTGACTTTC.

The chain is built from TRBV12-3 or TRBV12-4 and TRBJ1-5; no clear D. V gave up 7 bases and J gave up 4 bases, with 17 bases separating them. The CDR3 extends over 15 amino acids. CDR3 sequence reads: CASMLGTAINQPQHF. CDR3 DNA: TGTGCCAGCATGCTGGGTACCGCAATAAATCAGCCCCAGCATTTT.

Comment on this clonotype: A read error may account for a junction end that differs from germline. The rearrangement uses TRBV11-2 and TRBJ1-5, with D tentatively TRBD1 (5 bases). Germline assignment: CDR1 SGHAT and CDR2 FQNNGV. The CDR3 is 17 amino acids. The CDR3 coding sequence is TGTGCCAGCGGCTTAGTAGGGGTAACGGGGAGCAATCATCCCCAGCATTTT. Encoded protein: CASGLVGVTGSNHPQHF.

Concerning this clonotype itself: The missing conserved phenylalanine or tryptophan at the end of this CDR3 makes a read error likely. J is TRBJ2-1 and V is TRBV6-5; D is unclear. CDR1 is MNHEY, CDR2 SVGAGI, per germline. The CDR3 runs to 14 residues. V lost 6 bases to trimming and J lost 0 bases, with 9 bases between them. CDR3 nucleotide sequence: TGTGCCAGCAGCCCTGTAAGCTCCTACAATGAGCAGTTCTTA. This sequence encodes CASSPVSSYNEQFL.

On this clonotype: Its ends do not fully match the called genes, so a read error is possible. The V call is TRBV14, the J call TRBJ2-1; no reliable D call. The CDR3 has 16 residues. Germline V CDR1 and CDR2: SGHDN, FVKESK. The chain's CDR3 is CVSNTVVGWVNNEQFF. The CDR3 DNA reads TGTGTCAGCAATACCGTAGTGGGATGGGTAAACAATGAGCAGTTCTTC.

The table lists this clonotype with a count of one. The chain recombines TRBV25-1 with TRBJ1-1, with D unresolved. CDR3 length equals 13 residues. Trimming took off 10 bases at V and 6 bases at J, with 18 bases between the two ends. In germline, CDR1 is MGHDK, CDR2 SYGVNS. In nucleotides, the CDR3 is TGTGCCAACATTGGGGTGGGAGACTCTGAAGCTTTCTTT. It is translated as CANIGVGDSEAFF.

Points on this clonotype: A read error is possible here, since a much larger clone lies one base away. This sequence joins TRBV24-1 and TRBJ1-5; TRBD1 matches 8 bases. V trimming: 4 bases; J trimming: 7 bases; junction bases outside the gene matches: 8. This CDR3 is 15 amino acids long. Germline loops: CDR1 KGHDR, CDR2 SFDVKD. The CDR3 DNA is TGTGCCACCAGTGACCTCGGACAGGGTGAACAGCCCCAGCATTTT. It yields the protein CATSDLGQGEQPQHF.

This clonotype was observed once. The conserved phenylalanine or tryptophan is not found at the CDR3 terminus, so this likely reflects a read error. It is unclear where the CDR3 begins or ends on the DNA, so no DNA is shown, and the CDR3 is as TCRdb lists it. The chain recombines TRBV28 with TRBJ2-7; TRBD2 is taken as the D call from the table, unchecked against the DNA. Germline V lookup: CDR1 MDHEN, CDR2 SYDVKM. From its first to its last residue, the CDR3 has 14 amino acids. The chain's CDR3 is CASSRGSGLYEQCY.

This clonotype was seen a few times. The CDR3 carries no conserved terminal phenylalanine or tryptophan, so it likely arises from a read error. This chain joins TRBV28 and TRBJ1-3; D gene unclear. Germline V gene sequence: CDR1 MDHEN, CDR2 SYDVKM. This CDR3 region has 14 residues. The CDR3 protein is CANSASGSGNTIYV. CDR3 nucleotide sequence: TGTGCCAACAGTGCGAGCGGGTCTGGAAACACCATATATGTT.

About this clonotype: A read error may produce the germline difference seen at one junction end. V and J are TRBV11-2 and TRBJ2-3, with a tentative D call TRBD2 (5 bases). This CDR3 has 17 residues. Per germline, CDR1 SGHAT and CDR2 FQNNGV. CDR3 DNA: TGTGCCAGCAGCTTAGATCCGAGGGAGAGTAGCACGGATACGCAGTATTTT. The encoded protein is CASSLDPRESSTDTQYF.

As for this clonotype: At one end the junction does not follow the germline gene, possibly because of a read error. The genes are TRBV12-3 or TRBV12-4 and TRBJ2-5; 7 bases are a match to TRBD1. The CDR3 spans 15 residues. The CDR3: CASNLYPGTEETQYF. As DNA, the CDR3 is TGTGCCAGCAATTTATACCCCGGGACAGAAGAGACCCAGTACTTC.

A note on this clonotype: At one boundary the junction diverges from the germline segment, which might be a read error. This chain links TRBV4-1 with TRBJ2-1; D possibly corresponds to TRBD2 (6 bases). The CDR3 length is 15 residues. Germline loops: CDR1 MGHRA, CDR2 YSYEKL. The CDR3 loop reads CASSPVWGGGNAQFF. Written as DNA, the CDR3 is TGCGCCAGCAGCCCAGTTTGGGGAGGCGGCAATGCGCAGTTCTTC.

Of note for this clonotype: An end of the junction differs from the germline gene, which may be a read error. The V and J genes are TRBV5-5 and TRBJ2-7; D possibly corresponds to TRBD2 (5 bases). This CDR3 spans 13 amino acids. Germline values: CDR1 SGHKS, CDR2 YYEKEE (reference sequence). CDR3: CANSFGLSNEQYF. The CDR3 DNA follows: TGTGCCAACAGCTTCGGACTCTCCAACGAGCAGTACTTC.

Details on this clonotype: The junction departs from germline at one end; a sequencing error may be responsible. This chain connects TRBV6-5 to TRBJ1-1, with 7 bases fitting TRBD1. The germline CDR1 and CDR2 sequences are MNHEY and SVGAGI. This CDR3 contains 13 residues. Here the CDR3 DNA reads TGTGTCGTACAACAGGGGCGGAACACTGAAACTTTCTTT. It yields the protein CVVQQGRNTETFF.

V is TRBV20-1 and J is TRBJ2-5; D unresolved. The CDR3 runs 14 residues. Germline V gene sequence: CDR1 DFQATT, CDR2 SNEGSKA (reference sequence). The V and J ends lost 1 base and 1 base respectively, with 10 bases between them. The DNA for the CDR3 is TGCAGTGCTAGAGTGGCGTGGATCCAAGAGACCCAGTACTTC. This translates into CSARVAWIQETQYF.

The rearrangement uses TRBV6-1 and TRBJ2-1; TRBD2 agrees at 8 bases. Unmatched junction bases numbered 12, after V lost 11 bases and J lost 6 bases. There are 14 residues in the CDR3. CDR1 is MNHNS, CDR2 SASEGT, per germline. CDR3 DNA sequence: TGTGCCCGCTGCTCCGGGAGGGCCCTCAATGAGCAGTTCTTC. Residues: CARCSGRALNEQFF.

Comments on this clonotype: Germline and junction disagree at one end, which may indicate a read error. V is TRBV5-1 and J is TRBJ2-3, with D possibly being TRBD2 (5 bases). This CDR3 comprises 15 residues. Germline V lookup: CDR1 SGHRS, CDR2 YFSETQ. CDR3 sequence: CASTLEAGLTDTQYF. CDR3 DNA sequence: TGCGCCAGCACCTTGGAGGCGGGCCTCACAGATACGCAGTATTTC.

The gene calls are TRBV14 and TRBJ1-2; D may be TRBD1 (6 bases). Looked up from germline, CDR1 is SGHDN and CDR2 is FVKESK. The ends were cut back, 10 bases at V and 8 bases at J, with 20 bases in the middle. This CDR3 has 13 amino acids. The chain's CDR3 is CAIGPPQGEGYTF. CDR3 DNA sequence: TGTGCCATCGGCCCCCCACAGGGAGAAGGCTACACCTTC.

This clonotype came up a few times. This chain joins TRBV6-6 and TRBJ2-7, with D unclear. This CDR3 spans 14 amino acids. V lost 0 bases, J lost 6 bases, and 12 bases lay in between. Germline lookup yields CDR1 MNHNY and CDR2 SVGAGI (reference sequence). The CDR3 DNA reads as TGTGCCAGCAGTTACTCTGGCAGGTTCGGCGAGCAGTACTTC. It yields the protein CASSYSGRFGEQYF.